This T cell receptor beta chain was recovered during a study of CD8 T cells in ankylosing spondylitis. Points from the study as a whole: Seemingly characteristic of ankylosing spondylitis blood was a TCR beta motif consisting of about 8 highly homologous variants. The disease-linked clones had a CD8+ phenotype and low blood frequencies. A number of the motif variants had already been described in reactive arthritis synovial fluid and blood.

Molecular-barcoded quantitative 5'-RACE produced these TCR beta libraries. MiXCR was run by TCRdb on the 5' RACE reads, yielding one entry per CDR3 protein. The table has some 330,000 distinct CDR3 sequences, 8% seen once. This clonotype was seen more than once but under ten times. Its antigen remains unknown. The CDR3 sequence is 14 residues long. In germline, CDR1 is SEHNR, CDR2 FQNEAQ (reference sequence). V lost 1 base, J lost 6 bases, and 12 bases lay in between. The sequenced sample consisted of blood, either unsorted or a sorted T cell fraction (not recorded which). The clonotype was recovered from a male donor with ankylosing spondylitis. The V and J genes are TRBV7-9 and TRBJ1-1; D is perhaps TRBD1 (5 bases). CDR3 nucleotides: TGTGCCAGCAGCTTAGTGAGACAGATGGCTGAAGCTTTCTTT. Amino acids: CASSLVRQMAEAFF.